Below, 17 T cell receptor beta chains from the same sample are listed, as sequenced in a study of monozygotic twins with inflammatory bowel disease. TCRdb reanalyzed the 5' RACE reads, giving one entry per CDR3 protein sequence and no DNA. The data show around 140,000 distinct CDR3 sequences, and the top ten clones hold 2% to 2.5%. The specimen was blood. These receptors were taken from a human donor with ulcerative colitis or Crohn's disease, or a healthy co-twin of an affected twin (not recorded which).

The V call is TRBV18, the J call TRBJ2-7. Germline CDR1 and CDR2: KGHSH and LQKENI. The CDR3 covers 14 residues. The CDR3 loop is CASSPSGVSYEQYF.

This rearrangement joins TRBV20-1 to TRBJ2-2; TCRdb picks TRBD1, but there is no DNA to check that call. Germline-derived CDR1 and CDR2 are DFQATT and SNEGSKA (reference sequence). The CDR3 is 17 amino acids. CDR3 region: CSARDRTGGKNTGELFF.

The chain couples TRBV5-1 to TRBJ2-1. From germline, CDR1 is SGHRS and CDR2 YFSETQ. This CDR3 has 15 amino acids. CDR3 loop: CASSPGRNSYNEQFF.

The V and J genes are TRBV7-6 and TRBJ2-2; the TCRdb D gene call, TRBD1, has no DNA to confirm it. CDR3 size: 14 residues. Germline assignment: CDR1 SGHVS and CDR2 FNYEAQ. CDR3 residues: CASSPGQGPGELFF.

The chain employs TRBV4-3 and TRBJ1-6; there is no DNA to check the TCRdb D call of TRBD1. Germline V gene data show CDR1 as LGHNA and CDR2 as YSLEER. The CDR3 covers 16 residues. The CDR3 sequence is CASSGKQGAYNSPLHF.

The chain is built from TRBV29-1 and TRBJ1-2; without DNA, the TCRdb call of TRBD1 cannot be checked. Looked up from germline, CDR1 is SQVTM and CDR2 is ANQGSEA. The CDR3 covers 15 residues. The CDR3 sequence: CSVGPGQGANYGYTF.

This rearrangement joins TRBV20-1 to TRBJ2-4. Germline CDR1 is DFQATT and CDR2 is SNEGSKA (reference sequence). This CDR3 has 14 residues. The CDR3: CSASISGAKNIQYF.

J is TRBJ2-3 and V is TRBV18. The V gene's germline CDR1 is KGHSH and CDR2 LQKENI. This CDR3 is 16 amino acids long. The CDR3 here is CASSSGWTGGTDTQYF.

CDR3 amino acids: CASSLRRQGYNEQFF. This chain uses TRBV27 with TRBJ2-1; absent DNA, TCRdb's TRBD1 call cannot be checked. The germline CDR1 and CDR2 sequences are MNHEY and SMNVEV (reference sequence). The CDR3 runs 15 residues.

The CDR3 spells CSAPRTSTDTQYF. The gene calls are TRBV20-1 and TRBJ2-3. Germline loops: CDR1 DFQATT, CDR2 SNEGSKA (reference sequence). This CDR3 comprises 13 residues.

The chain combines TRBV2 with TRBJ1-1; without DNA, the TCRdb call of TRBD1 cannot be checked. Germline V gene sequence: CDR1 SNHLY, CDR2 FYNNEI. The CDR3 covers 14 residues. This CDR3 reads CASSSSRGLTEAFF.

This chain connects TRBV20-1 to TRBJ2-3; TCRdb picks TRBD1, but there is no DNA to check that call. The CDR3 length is 17 residues. CDR1 is DFQATT, CDR2 SNEGSKA, per germline (reference sequence). CDR3 residues: CSAPRPPWERGTDTQYF.

This chain's CDR3 is CSARRNLAADSPLHF. V usage is TRBV20-1 and J usage is TRBJ1-6. Germline values: CDR1 DFQATT, CDR2 SNEGSKA (reference sequence). The CDR3 runs 15 residues.

The chain joins TRBV20-1 to TRBJ1-2. The CDR3 consists of 15 residues. CDR1 and CDR2 (germline): DFQATT, SNEGSKA (reference sequence). The CDR3 sequence: CSARDQGALGYGYTF.

The V gene is TRBV5-1, the J gene TRBJ2-3. Germline V gene data show CDR1 as SGHRS and CDR2 as YFSETQ. This CDR3 is 14 amino acids long. The CDR3 spells CASSQITRTDTQYF.

The J gene is TRBJ1-4, the V gene TRBV13. The CDR3 covers 15 residues. CDR1 and CDR2 from the germline V gene are PRHDT and FYEKMQ (reference sequence). The CDR3 sequence is CASSLGLGTNEKLFF.

This chain joins TRBV20-1 and TRBJ2-7; the D gene TCRdb calls, TRBD1, cannot be checked with no DNA. The CDR3 loop spans 14 amino acids. The germline gives CDR1 DFQATT, CDR2 SNEGSKA (reference sequence). CDR3 in amino acids: CSARLDRVTYEQYF.